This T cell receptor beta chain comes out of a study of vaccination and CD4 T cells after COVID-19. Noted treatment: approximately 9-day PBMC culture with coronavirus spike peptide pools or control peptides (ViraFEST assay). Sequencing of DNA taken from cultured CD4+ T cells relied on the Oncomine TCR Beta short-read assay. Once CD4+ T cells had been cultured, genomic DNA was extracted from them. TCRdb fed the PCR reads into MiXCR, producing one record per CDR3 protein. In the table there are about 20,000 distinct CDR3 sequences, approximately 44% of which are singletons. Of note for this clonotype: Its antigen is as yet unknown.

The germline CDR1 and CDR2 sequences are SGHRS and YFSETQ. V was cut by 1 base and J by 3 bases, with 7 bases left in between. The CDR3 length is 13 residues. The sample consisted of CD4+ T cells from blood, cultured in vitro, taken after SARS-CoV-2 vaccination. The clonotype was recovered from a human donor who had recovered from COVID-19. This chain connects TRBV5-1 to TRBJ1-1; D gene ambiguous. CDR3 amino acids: CASSLSPDTEAFF. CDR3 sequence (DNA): TGCGCCAGCAGCTTGAGCCCCGACACTGAAGCTTTCTTT.